This T cell receptor (beta chain) was retrieved from a study of T cells in Graves' hyperthyroidism and ophthalmopathy. Points from the study as a whole: Appearing also in blood were most of the thyroid clonotypes expanded above 0.001.

This clonotype showed up many times. Its antigen is undetermined. The germline V and J ends were trimmed by 2 bases and 3 bases, with 14 bases remaining between them. This CDR3 is built from 16 residues. Germline V lookup: CDR1 KGHDR, CDR2 SFDVKD. What was amplified from RNA transcripts were TCR beta CDR3 regions. Carried out on the TCR CDR3, a first-round RT-PCR used the HTBI primer set. MiXCR was run by TCRdb on the multiplex PCR reads, yielding one entry per CDR3 protein. The sample comprises about 400,000 distinct CDR3 sequences, about 13% of which are singletons, and 9.2% rests with the top ten. This TCR came from a woman aged 18-29 years with Graves' hyperthyroidism. The genes are TRBV24-1 and TRBJ2-3; unclear D gene. Specimen: blood. Here the CDR3 reads CATSDSTIPSTDTQYF. CDR3 in DNA: TGTGCCACCAGTGATTCAACTATTCCCTCGACAGATACGCAGTATTTT.